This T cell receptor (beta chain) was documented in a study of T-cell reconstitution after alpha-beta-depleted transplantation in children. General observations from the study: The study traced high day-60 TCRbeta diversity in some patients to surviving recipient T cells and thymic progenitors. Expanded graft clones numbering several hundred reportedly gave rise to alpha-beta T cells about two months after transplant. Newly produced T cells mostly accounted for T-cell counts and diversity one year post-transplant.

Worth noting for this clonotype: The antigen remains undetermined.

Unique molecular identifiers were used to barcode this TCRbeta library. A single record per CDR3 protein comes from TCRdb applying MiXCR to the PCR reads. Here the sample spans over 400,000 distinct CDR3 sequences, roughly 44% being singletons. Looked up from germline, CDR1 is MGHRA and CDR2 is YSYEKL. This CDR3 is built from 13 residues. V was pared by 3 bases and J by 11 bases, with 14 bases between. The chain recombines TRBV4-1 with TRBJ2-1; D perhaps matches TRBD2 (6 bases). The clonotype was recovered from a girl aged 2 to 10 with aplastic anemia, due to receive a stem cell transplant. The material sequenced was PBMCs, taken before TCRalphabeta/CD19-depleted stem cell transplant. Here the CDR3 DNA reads TGCGCCAGCAGCCAGGAGGGGCAGAGACAGCAGTTCTTC. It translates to CASSQEGQRQQFF.